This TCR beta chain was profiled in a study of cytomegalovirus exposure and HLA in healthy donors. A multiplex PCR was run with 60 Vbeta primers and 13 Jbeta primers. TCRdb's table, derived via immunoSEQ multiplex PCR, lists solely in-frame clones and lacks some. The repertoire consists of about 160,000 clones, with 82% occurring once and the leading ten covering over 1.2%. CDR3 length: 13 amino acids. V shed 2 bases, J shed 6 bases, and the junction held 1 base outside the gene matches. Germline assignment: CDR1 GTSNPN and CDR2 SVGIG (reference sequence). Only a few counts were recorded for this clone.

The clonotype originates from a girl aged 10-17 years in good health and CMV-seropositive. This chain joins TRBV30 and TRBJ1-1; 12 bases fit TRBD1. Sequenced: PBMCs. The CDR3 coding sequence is TGTGCCTGGAGTTGGGACAGGGGGCCTGAAGCTTTCTTT. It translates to CAWSWDRGPEAFF.